The 18 T cell receptor beta chains below all came from one sample that was sequenced in a study of molecular identifiers for immune sequencing clone quantification. TCRdb recomputed calls from the PCR reads with MiXCR, one row per CDR3 protein. The table has 60,000 to 70,000 distinct CDR3 sequences, roughly 17% seen once. Sample: naive CD8+ T cells from blood, with Jurkat cell RNA spiked in. Subset noted: FACS-sorted CD8+CD4-CCR7+CD45RA+ naive T cells. The origin of the receptors is a human donor in good health. Some libraries in this study had Jurkat cell RNA spiked in.

This clonotype was detected ten times or more. The rearrangement links TRBV4-1 to TRBJ2-7; no clear D gene. Trimming cost V 4 bases and J 9 bases, with 16 bases left between them. CDR3 length: 13 amino acids. From germline, CDR1 is MGHRA and CDR2 YSYEKL. CDR3 nucleotides: TGCGCCAGCAGCCTCGAAGGTTACGATGCGCAGTACTTC. Protein product: CASSLEGYDAQYF.

In this sample, this clonotype turned up many times. The gene calls are TRBV7-8 and TRBJ2-7; D uncertain. The CDR3 loop spans 16 amino acids. Germline V lookup: CDR1 SGHVS, CDR2 FQNEAQ. The V end lost 5 bases, the J end lost 2 bases, and 19 bases lay between the germline ends. The CDR3 spells CASSPSSQKAPYEQYF. The DNA of the CDR3 is TGTGCCAGCAGCCCCAGTTCCCAAAAAGCCCCCTACGAGCAGTACTTC.

Ten or more counts support this clonotype. This sequence joins TRBV7-2 and TRBJ2-6; unclear D gene. Germline CDR1 reads SGHTA; CDR2 reads FQGNSA. V was trimmed by 5 bases and J by 0 bases, leaving 2 bases between them. The CDR3 is 13 amino acids. The CDR3 protein is CASSSSGANVLTF. CDR3 bases: TGTGCCAGCAGCAGCTCTGGGGCCAACGTCCTGACTTTC.

The V gene is TRBV7-2, the J gene TRBJ2-7; D is perhaps TRBD1 or TRBD2 (5 bases each). Germline CDR1 is SGHTA and CDR2 is FQGNSA. The V end was cut by 1 base, the J end by 9 bases, with 13 bases between. This CDR3 comprises 13 residues. CDR3 loop: CASSLVNGAGQYF. The CDR3 DNA follows: TGTGCCAGCAGCTTAGTTAACGGGGCCGGGCAGTACTTC.

This clonotype was found many times. J is TRBJ2-1 and V is TRBV28; the D is unclear. The CDR3 covers 12 residues. The germline gives CDR1 MDHEN, CDR2 SYDVKM. Trimming took 1 base from V and 8 from J, leaving 6 bases between them. The CDR3 reads CASSLSWDEQFF. CDR3 sequence (DNA): TGTGCCAGCAGTTTATCTTGGGATGAGCAGTTCTTC.

The sample holds many counts of this clonotype. This sequence joins TRBV7-9 and TRBJ2-7; 8 bases map to TRBD2. Trimming took 6 bases from V and 3 from J; bases not matched to a gene: 7. Germline V gene data show CDR1 as SEHNR and CDR2 as FQNEAQ (reference sequence). There are 14 residues in the CDR3. The CDR3 loop reads CASSTTGTSYEQYF. CDR3 nucleotides: TGTGCCAGCAGTACCACAGGGACTAGCTACGAGCAGTACTTC.

On this clonotype: A much bigger clone sits one base away, suggesting this may be a read error. The CDR3 region is CASSLYRTNRPQHF. In DNA, the CDR3 is TGTGCCAGCAGTTTGTACAGGACCAATCGGCCCCAGCATTTT. The genes are TRBV27 and TRBJ1-5; D perhaps matches TRBD1 (5 bases). The length of the CDR3 is 14 residues. Germline V gives CDR1 MNHEY, CDR2 SMNVEV (reference sequence).

This clonotype appeared once. One end of the junction is discordant with germline, which a read error may explain. V gene TRBV7-2 combines with J gene TRBJ2-3; no clear D. Germline CDR1 is SGHTA and CDR2 is FQGNSA. The CDR3 runs 13 residues. The CDR3 loop is CACSWSAPDTQYF. Here the CDR3 DNA reads TGTGCCTGCAGCTGGTCAGCCCCAGATACGCAGTATTTT.

This clonotype was counted many times. The genes are TRBV6-2 or TRBV6-3 and TRBJ2-1; TRBD2 aligns across 14 bases. J was trimmed by 8 bases and V by 4 bases; bases with no gene match: 10. This CDR3 region has 17 residues. The V gene's germline CDR1 is MNHEY and CDR2 SVGEGT. The CDR3 sequence: CASSSPGLAGGKDEQFF. The CDR3 nucleotides read TGTGCCAGCAGTTCACCAGGACTAGCGGGAGGCAAAGATGAGCAGTTCTTC.

This clonotype was picked up many times. The CDR3 spells CASSQVGTSGSTDTQYF. Here the CDR3 DNA reads TGTGCCAGCAGCCAAGTGGGGACTAGCGGGAGTACAGATACGCAGTATTTT. V usage is TRBV14 and J usage is TRBJ2-3; 14 bases match TRBD2. Germline CDR1 reads SGHDN; CDR2 reads FVKESK. This CDR3 has 17 residues. V lost 1 base and J lost 3; bases outside the gene matches: 3.

With regard to this clonotype: A single base separates this from a much larger clone, so it may be a read error. The V gene is TRBV4-2, the J gene TRBJ2-3, with 10 bases that match TRBD2. Per germline, CDR1 LGHNA and CDR2 YNFKEQ. The trim removed 4 bases at V and 6 bases at J, leaving 10 bases unmatched. The CDR3 length is 16 residues. CDR3 in amino acids: CASSPIAGGDGDTQYF. DNA for the CDR3: TGTGCCAGCAGCCCTATAGCGGGAGGAGATGGGGATACGCAGTATTTT.

This clonotype has a count of ten or more. V usage is TRBV12-5 and J usage is TRBJ2-5, with D possibly TRBD2 on 5 matching bases. The germline V gene encodes CDR1 LGHNT and CDR2 FRNRAP. V lost 6 bases to trimming and J lost 2 bases, with 19 bases between them. The CDR3 is 16 amino acids. CDR3 residues: CASGKSSQELQETQYF. The CDR3 DNA is TGTGCTAGTGGCAAGTCTAGCCAGGAACTTCAAGAGACCCAGTACTTC.

This clonotype was seen repeatedly, ten times or more. The chain is built from TRBV7-9 and TRBJ2-7, with D hard to call. This CDR3 has 11 residues. V lost 5 bases and J 6 bases, leaving 8 bases between the germline ends. CDR1 is SEHNR and CDR2 is FQNEAQ in the germline V gene (reference sequence). CDR3 region: CASSQRFEQYF. The CDR3 DNA sequence: TGTGCCAGCAGCCAAAGGTTCGAGCAGTACTTC.

This clonotype was seen many times. J is TRBJ2-1 and V is TRBV4-3; possibly TRBD1 or TRBD2 for D (5 bases each). The germline CDR1 and CDR2 sequences are LGHNA and YSLEER. The CDR3 has 13 amino acids. The V and J ends lost 4 bases and 10 bases respectively, with 14 bases between them. DNA of the CDR3: TGCGCCAGCAGCCCTTCTCCCGGGACCGAGCAGTTCTTC. It translates to CASSPSPGTEQFF.

In its sample, this clonotype was seen many times. For the CDR3, the DNA is TGTGCCAGCAGCACCCGACTAGCGGGAATAAACAATGAGCAGTTCTTC. It translates to CASSTRLAGINNEQFF. V and J are TRBV9 and TRBJ2-1; 11 bases are a match to TRBD2. Germline values: CDR1 SGDLS, CDR2 YYNGEE. The V segment lost 4 bases and the J segment 5 bases; nucleotides outside the gene matches: 8. This CDR3 has 16 residues.

To note about this clonotype: A much more abundant neighbour one base away suggests this may be a read error. V is TRBV24-1 and J is TRBJ2-3, with 10 bases aligning to TRBD2. J was trimmed by 2 bases and V by 0 bases; bases with no gene match: 4. CDR1 KGHDR and CDR2 SFDVKD come from the germline V gene. The CDR3 runs to 17 residues. Here the CDR3 reads CATSDLWTSGLTDTQYF. CDR3 nucleotide sequence: TGTGCCACCAGTGATTTGTGGACTAGCGGACTCACAGATACGCAGTATTTT.

This clonotype was seen more than once but under ten times. V gene TRBV6-1 combines with J gene TRBJ1-5, with D perhaps TRBD1 (5 bases). Germline V gene lookup returns CDR1 MNHNS and CDR2 SASEGT. This CDR3 comprises 20 residues. Trimming stripped 2 bases from V and 0 bases from J, with 23 bases between. The CDR3 bases are TGTGCCAGCAGTGAATCAGGCGTCAGGGTGTATGGGTATAGCAATCAGCCCCAGCATTTT. Protein: CASSESGVRVYGYSNQPQHF.

The chain employs TRBV11-2 and TRBJ1-2; the D gene is possibly TRBD1 (6 bases). V lost 5 bases to trimming and J lost 8 bases, with 15 bases between them. The CDR3 has 13 residues. CDR1 SGHAT and CDR2 FQNNGV come from the germline V gene. CDR3 bases: TGTGCCAGCAGCCTGGGGCAGGGGCCCGGCTACACCTTC. This encodes CASSLGQGPGYTF.